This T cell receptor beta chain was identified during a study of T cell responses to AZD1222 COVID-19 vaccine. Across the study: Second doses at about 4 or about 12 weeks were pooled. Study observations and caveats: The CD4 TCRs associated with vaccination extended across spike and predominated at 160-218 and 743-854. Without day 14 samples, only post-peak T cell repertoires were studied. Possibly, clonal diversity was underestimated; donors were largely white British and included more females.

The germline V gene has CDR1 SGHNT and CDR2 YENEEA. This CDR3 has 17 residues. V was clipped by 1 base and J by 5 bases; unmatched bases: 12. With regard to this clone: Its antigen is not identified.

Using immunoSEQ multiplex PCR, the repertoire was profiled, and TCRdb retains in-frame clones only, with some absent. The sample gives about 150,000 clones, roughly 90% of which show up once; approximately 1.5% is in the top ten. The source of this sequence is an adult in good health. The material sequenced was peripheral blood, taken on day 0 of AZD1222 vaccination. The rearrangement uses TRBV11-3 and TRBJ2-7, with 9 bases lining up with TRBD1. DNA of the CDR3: TGTGCCAGCAGCTTAGGAGGGGGGACAGGGATAGTCCACGAGCAGTACTTC. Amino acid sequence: CASSLGGGTGIVHEQYF.